These 25 T cell receptor beta chains were sequenced from one sample in a study of human T cells and chemical hapten exposure. In TCRdb, the RACE reads were re-called with MiXCR into one record per CDR3 protein. The sample carries about 100,000 distinct CDR3 sequences, roughly 11% recorded once. Time point denoted: patch test 1, 2 weeks after DPC sensitization. Treatment given: therapeutic diphenylcyclopropenone sensitization with weekly scalp DPC. The material sequenced was whole blood, taken in connection with sensitization to the hapten diphenylcyclopropenone (DPC). These receptors all stem from a woman in her 40s with alopecia areata. Some clones in this sample may be carry-over from other donors' samples.

This clonotype showed up just a few times. The rearrangement links TRBV12-3 or TRBV12-4 to TRBJ2-7; the match to TRBD2 covers 7 bases. The CDR3 contains 12 residues. Trimming took 3 bases from V and 6 from J; bases not matched to a gene: 2. CDR3 amino acids: CASSFTSAEQYF. For the CDR3, the DNA is TGTGCCAGCAGTTTTACTAGCGCCGAGCAGTACTTC.

This clonotype was found many times. The chain combines TRBV4-3 with TRBJ2-2, with 10 bases aligning to TRBD2. J gave up 2 bases and V 1 base, and 4 bases lay outside the gene matches. The CDR3 spans 17 residues. Germline V gene data show CDR1 as LGHNA and CDR2 as YSLEER. CDR3 sequence (DNA): TGCGCCAGCAGCCAAGCCACTAGCGGGGTAAACACCGGGGAGCTGTTTTTT. Its protein product is CASSQATSGVNTGELFF.

CDR3 bases: TGCAGTGCTAGAGATCGAGGGCACGAGCAGTACTTC. The encoded protein is CSARDRGHEQYF. V and J are TRBV20-1 and TRBJ2-7; possible D gene TRBD2, 5 bases. CDR3 size: 12 residues. Germline loops: CDR1 DFQATT, CDR2 SNEGSKA (reference sequence). The V and J ends lost 0 bases and 5 bases respectively, with 8 bases between them.

This chain links TRBV6-5 with TRBJ2-7; 8 bases are a match to TRBD2. The CDR3 runs to 14 residues. V gave up 2 bases and J gave up 4 bases; unmatched junction bases: 4. The germline CDR1 and CDR2 sequences are MNHEY and SVGAGI. This CDR3 reads CASSYGQREYEQYF. CDR3 in DNA: TGTGCCAGCAGTTACGGCCAGCGGGAGTACGAGCAGTACTTC.

This clonotype showed up many times. The CDR3 region has the DNA TGCAGCGTTGAGTATGACAGCTATGGCTACACCTTC. Protein product: CSVEYDSYGYTF. J is TRBJ1-2 and V is TRBV29-1; the D gene is possibly TRBD1 (5 bases). The CDR3 has 12 residues. Trimming took off 3 bases at V and 4 bases at J, with 9 bases between the two ends. Looked up from germline, CDR1 is SQVTM and CDR2 is ANQGSEA.

This clonotype was counted a few times. V gene TRBV28 combines with J gene TRBJ2-3; tentatively, D is TRBD1 or TRBD2 (5 bases each). The germline V and J ends were trimmed by 5 bases and 2 bases, with 17 bases remaining between them. CDR3 length equals 16 residues. Germline lookup yields CDR1 MDHEN and CDR2 SYDVKM. The CDR3 sequence is CASSGSRGTSTDTQYF. The DNA for the CDR3 is TGTGCCAGCAGTGGGTCGAGAGGGACGTCCACAGATACGCAGTATTTT.

This clonotype was detected only a few times. J is TRBJ2-7 and V is TRBV7-2; D may be TRBD2 (6 bases). Germline V gene sequence: CDR1 SGHTA, CDR2 FQGNSA. Deletions cut 4 bases from V and 4 bases from J, with 17 bases between. The CDR3 runs to 15 residues. In DNA, the CDR3 is TGTGCCAGCAGCTCCTCCGCCGGGGGAAATTACGAGCAGTACTTC. Translation gives CASSSSAGGNYEQYF. The full variable domain, completed using reference TRBV7-2 and TRBJ2-7, is GAGVSQSPSNKVTEKGKDVELRCDPISGHTALYWYRQSLGQGLEFLIYFQGNSAPDKSGLPSDRFSAERTGGSVSTLTIQRTQQEDSAVYLCASSSSAGGNYEQYFGPGTRLTVT.

This clonotype was seen a few times. V usage is TRBV7-3 and J usage is TRBJ2-3; a possible D gene is TRBD1 (5 bases). The CDR3 length is 18 residues. V shed 2 bases and J shed 2 bases, with 20 bases lying between them. The V gene's germline CDR1 is SGHTA and CDR2 FQGTGA. The CDR3 spells CASSLLPQGKMPTDTQYF. The CDR3 coding sequence is TGTGCCAGCAGCTTATTGCCCCAGGGAAAAATGCCCACAGATACGCAGTATTTT.

This clonotype was counted ten times or more. The genes are TRBV9 and TRBJ2-1, with a weak D call TRBD1 (6 bases). In germline, CDR1 is SGDLS, CDR2 YYNGEE. The CDR3 has 14 residues. Trimming took off 3 bases at V and 9 bases at J, with 16 bases between the two ends. CDR3 nucleotides: TGTGCCAGCAGCGCGGGGTGGGGGCTCAGTGAGCAGTTCTTC. Protein product: CASSAGWGLSEQFF.

A word on this clonotype: Its ends do not fully match the called genes, so a read error is possible. The chain has TRBV2 and TRBJ2-5, with 14 bases identical to TRBD2. Germline CDR1 SNHLY, CDR2 FYNNEI. The CDR3 contains 18 residues. Here the CDR3 DNA reads TGTGCCAGCAGAGAAGGGACTAGCGGGAGCTTTATCCAAGAGACCCAGTACTTC. Protein product: CASREGTSGSFIQETQYF.

This clonotype was seen only a few times. The chain couples TRBV3-1 to TRBJ2-3; the match to TRBD2 covers 9 bases. The CDR3 covers 15 residues. V shed 3 bases and J 4 bases; nucleotides not matched to a gene: 5. Germline CDR1 is LGHDT and CDR2 is YNNKEL (reference sequence). DNA of the CDR3: TGTGCCAGCAGCCACCGGGGACTAGCCGCAGATACGCAGTATTTT. The encoded protein is CASSHRGLAADTQYF.

This clonotype was found a few times. The chain joins TRBV20-1 to TRBJ2-1; TRBD2 aligns across 12 bases. This CDR3 has 14 residues. The germline V gene encodes CDR1 DFQATT and CDR2 SNEGSKA (reference sequence). Losses at the gene ends were 6 bases for V and 12 bases for J; bases not matched to a gene: 12. The CDR3 spells CSALKTSGRGGQFF. CDR3 sequence (DNA): TGCAGTGCCCTTAAGACTAGCGGGAGAGGTGGGCAGTTCTTC.

This clonotype was seen at least ten times. The chain links TRBV10-3 to TRBJ1-2; TRBD1 aligns across 10 bases. The CDR3 length is 14 residues. Germline CDR1 and CDR2: ENHRY and SYGVKD. With V trimmed by 9 bases and J by 8 bases, 12 bases remained unmatched. CDR3 amino acids: CAIGLGTGAGGYTF. DNA for the CDR3: TGTGCCATAGGCTTGGGGACAGGGGCTGGAGGCTACACCTTC.

This clonotype was observed many times. This chain connects TRBV6-2 or TRBV6-3 to TRBJ1-1, with D unresolved. Germline values: CDR1 MNHEY, CDR2 SVGEGT. CDR3 length equals 16 residues. Trimming removed 0 bases at V and 0 bases at J, with 11 bases between. CDR3 amino acids: CASSYSRTGMNTEAFF. The CDR3 DNA reads TGTGCCAGCAGTTACTCAAGGACGGGGATGAACACTGAAGCTTTCTTT.

This clonotype has a count of ten or more. The chain uses TRBV25-1 and TRBJ2-4; D is ambiguous. The ends were cut back, 2 bases at V and 9 bases at J, with 8 bases in the middle. Germline values: CDR1 MGHDK, CDR2 SYGVNS. The CDR3 covers 12 residues. The CDR3 nucleotides are TGTGCCAGCAGTGAAAAGGAGAGCATTCAGTACTTC. Its protein product is CASSEKESIQYF.

Only a few counts were recorded for this clonotype. The V call is TRBV5-1, the J call TRBJ1-4; D unclear. V was trimmed by 0 bases and J by 2 bases, leaving 14 bases between them. Germline V CDR1 and CDR2: SGHRS, YFSETQ. This CDR3 region has 17 residues. CDR3 bases: TGCGCCAGCAGCTTGGTCCCAGGAGCCCCCACTAATGAAAAACTGTTTTTT. It yields the protein CASSLVPGAPTNEKLFF.

In its sample, this clonotype was seen many times. The chain joins TRBV29-1 to TRBJ1-1; no firm D call. Germline V CDR1 and CDR2: SQVTM, ANQGSEA. Deletions cut 6 bases from V and 0 bases from J, with 11 bases between. The CDR3 runs 13 residues. As DNA, the CDR3 is TGCAGCGTACAAAGGTTCATGAACACTGAAGCTTTCTTT. It is translated as CSVQRFMNTEAFF.

The rearrangement joins TRBV7-2 to TRBJ2-2; D may match TRBD1 or TRBD2 (6 bases each). Germline CDR1 and CDR2: SGHTA and FQGNSA. The length of the CDR3 is 19 residues. V dropped 2 bases and J dropped 3 bases, with 22 bases sitting between them. As DNA, the CDR3 is TGTGCCAGCAGCTTACGTTTGCGTGCGATCGGGGGCGACACCGGGGAGCTGTTTTTT. Amino acid sequence: CASSLRLRAIGGDTGELFF.

This clonotype was counted between two and nine times. The V gene is TRBV24-1, the J gene TRBJ1-5; no clear D gene. This CDR3 spans 13 amino acids. Germline lookup yields CDR1 KGHDR and CDR2 SFDVKD. V lost 4 bases and J 2 bases, leaving 5 bases between the germline ends. As DNA, the CDR3 is TGTGCCACCAGTGAGGAGGGCAATCAGCCCCAGCATTTT. As protein: CATSEEGNQPQHF.

CDR3 amino acids: CASSLEGQITDTQYF. Here the CDR3 DNA reads TGCGCCAGCAGCTTGGAGGGACAGATCACAGATACGCAGTATTTT. J is TRBJ2-3 and V is TRBV5-1, with 7 bases matching TRBD1. Germline values: CDR1 SGHRS, CDR2 YFSETQ. V dropped 0 bases and J dropped 2; count of bases not matched to a gene: 3. The CDR3 length is 15 residues. Looking up the rest from reference TRBV5-1 and TRBJ2-3 gives the full variable domain: KAGVTQTPRYLIKTRGQQVTLSCSPISGHRSVSWYQQTPGQGLQFLFEYFSETQRNKGNFPGRFSGRQFSNSRSEMNVSTLELGDSALYLCASSLEGQITDTQYFGPGTRLTVL.

This clonotype was counted a few times. The rearrangement links TRBV12-3 or TRBV12-4 to TRBJ2-7; D may be TRBD1 or TRBD2 (5 bases each). The CDR3 totals 15 residues. The V end was cut by 5 bases, the J end by 6 bases, with 20 bases between. CDR3 loop: CASSQTGQGRAEQYF. The DNA for the CDR3 is TGTGCCAGCAGTCAAACTGGACAAGGGCGGGCCGAGCAGTACTTC.

There are many counts of this clonotype. The J gene is TRBJ2-7, the V gene TRBV12-3 or TRBV12-4, with TRBD2 matching over 10 bases. J lost 0 bases, V lost 6 bases, and 2 bases had no gene match. This CDR3 is 14 amino acids long. CDR3 in DNA: TGTGCCAGCAGCAGACTAGCGGGCTCCTACGAGCAGTACTTC. Its translation: CASSRLAGSYEQYF.

This chain joins TRBV24-1 and TRBJ2-2; tentative D call: TRBD1 (5 bases). The V gene's germline CDR1 is KGHDR and CDR2 SFDVKD. V was clipped by 3 bases and J by 1 base, with 8 bases between them. CDR3 length: 15 residues. For the CDR3, the DNA is TGTGCCACCAGTGATCCTGGACAGAACACCGGGGAGCTGTTTTTT. It yields the protein CATSDPGQNTGELFF.

This clonotype showed up just a few times. V usage is TRBV6-1 and J usage is TRBJ2-3, with 8 bases fitting TRBD1. Germline CDR1 and CDR2: MNHNS and SASEGT. The CDR3 consists of 13 residues. V gave up 2 bases and J gave up 9 bases; unmatched junction bases: 4. CDR3 sequence reads: CASSELRTGTQYF. The DNA of the CDR3 is TGTGCCAGCAGTGAACTGAGGACAGGGACGCAGTATTTT.

The J gene is TRBJ2-7, the V gene TRBV18, with D tentatively TRBD1 or TRBD2 (5 bases each). The ends were cut back, 2 bases at V and 4 bases at J, with 18 bases in the middle. The germline CDR1 and CDR2 sequences are KGHSH and LQKENI. The CDR3 is made up of 16 amino acids. The CDR3: CASSPDGPGRRYEQYF. The CDR3 nucleotides read TGTGCCAGCTCACCAGATGGGCCGGGACGCCGTTACGAGCAGTACTTC.